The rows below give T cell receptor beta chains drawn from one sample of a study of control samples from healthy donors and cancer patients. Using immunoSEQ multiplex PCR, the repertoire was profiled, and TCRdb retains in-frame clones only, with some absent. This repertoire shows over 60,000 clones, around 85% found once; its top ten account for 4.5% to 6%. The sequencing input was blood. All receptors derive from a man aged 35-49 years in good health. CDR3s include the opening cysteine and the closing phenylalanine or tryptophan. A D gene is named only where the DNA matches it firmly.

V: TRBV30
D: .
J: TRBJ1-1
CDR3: CAWSLGNQGRAFF
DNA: TGTGCCTGGAGTTTGGGTAACCAAGGTCGAGCTTTCTTT

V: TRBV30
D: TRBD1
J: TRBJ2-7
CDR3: CAWSRGQGSHEQYF
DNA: TGTGCCTGGAGTCGGGGACAGGGCTCTCACGAGCAGTACTTC

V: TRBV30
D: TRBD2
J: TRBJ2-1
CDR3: CAWNLWRGGLYNEQFF
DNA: TGTGCCTGGAACCTTTGGCGGGGGGGCCTGTACAATGAGCAGTTCTTC

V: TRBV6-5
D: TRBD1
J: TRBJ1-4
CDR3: CASTAAGTELFF
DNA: TGTGCCAGCACCGCCGCCGGGACAGAACTTTTTTTT

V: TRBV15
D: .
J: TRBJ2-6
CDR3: CATSRDRVGSGANVLTF
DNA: TGTGCCACCAGCAGAGACAGGGTTGGTTCTGGGGCCAACGTCCTGACTTTC

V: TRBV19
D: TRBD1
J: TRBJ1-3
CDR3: CASNPSRTGGNTIYF
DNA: TGTGCCAGTAATCCTTCCCGGACAGGAGGAAACACCATATATTTT

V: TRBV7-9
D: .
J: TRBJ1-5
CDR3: CASSGVNQPQHF
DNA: TGTGCCAGCAGCGGGGTCAATCAGCCCCAGCATTTT

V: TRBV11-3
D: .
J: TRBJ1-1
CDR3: CASSLDLNTEAFF
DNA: TGTGCCAGCAGCTTAGATCTGAACACTGAAGCTTTCTTT

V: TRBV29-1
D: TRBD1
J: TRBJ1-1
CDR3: CSVSPVDRGSETEAFF
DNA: TGCAGCGTGTCCCCGGTTGACAGGGGAAGTGAGACTGAAGCTTTCTTT

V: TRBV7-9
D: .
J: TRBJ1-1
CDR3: CASSLSGNTEAFF
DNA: TGTGCCAGCAGCTTAAGCGGGAACACTGAAGCTTTCTTT

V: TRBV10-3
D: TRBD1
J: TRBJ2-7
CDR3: CAISNGQGENYEQYF
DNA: TGTGCCATCAGCAATGGACAGGGGGAGAACTACGAGCAGTACTTC

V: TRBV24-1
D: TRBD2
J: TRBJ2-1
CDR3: CATSDLLAGGRNEQFF
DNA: TGTGCCACCAGTGATTTGCTAGCGGGAGGACGAAATGAGCAGTTCTTC

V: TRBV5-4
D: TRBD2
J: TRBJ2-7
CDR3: CASSLDRGVSSYEQYF
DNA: TGTGCCAGCAGCTTGGATCGGGGGGTTAGCTCCTACGAGCAGTACTTC

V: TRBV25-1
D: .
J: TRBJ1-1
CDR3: CASSEYTGPNTEAFF
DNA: TGTGCCAGCAGTGAATATACCGGCCCGAACACTGAAGCTTTCTTT

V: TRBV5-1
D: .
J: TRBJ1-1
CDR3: CASSLSGTGTEAFF
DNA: TGCGCCAGCAGCTTGTCGGGAACGGGCACTGAAGCTTTCTTT